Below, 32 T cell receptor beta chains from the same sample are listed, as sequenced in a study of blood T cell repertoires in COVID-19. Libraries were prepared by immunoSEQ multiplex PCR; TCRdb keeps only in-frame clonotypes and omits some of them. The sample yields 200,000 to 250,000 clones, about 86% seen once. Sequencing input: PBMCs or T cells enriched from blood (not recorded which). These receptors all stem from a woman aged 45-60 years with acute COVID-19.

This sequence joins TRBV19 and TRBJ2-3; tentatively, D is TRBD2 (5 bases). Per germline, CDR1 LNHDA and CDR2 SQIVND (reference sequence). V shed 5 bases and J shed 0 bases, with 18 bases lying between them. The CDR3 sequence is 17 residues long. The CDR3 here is CASSASERAASTDTQYF. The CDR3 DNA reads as TGTGCCAGTAGTGCATCAGAGCGAGCGGCGAGCACAGATACGCAGTATTTT.

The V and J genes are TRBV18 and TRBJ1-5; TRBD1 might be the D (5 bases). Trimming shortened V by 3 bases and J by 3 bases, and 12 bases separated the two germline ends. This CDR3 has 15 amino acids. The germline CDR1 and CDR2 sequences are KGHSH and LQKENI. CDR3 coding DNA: TGTGCCAGCTCACCTACACTACAGGACAATCAGCCCCAGCATTTT. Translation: CASSPTLQDNQPQHF.

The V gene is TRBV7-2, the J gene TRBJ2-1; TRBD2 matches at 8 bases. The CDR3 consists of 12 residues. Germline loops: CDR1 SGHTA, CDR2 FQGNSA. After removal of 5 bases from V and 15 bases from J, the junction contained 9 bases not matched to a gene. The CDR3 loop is CASSLGAGGVFF. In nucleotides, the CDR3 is TGTGCCAGCAGCCTAGGGGCGGGGGGTGTGTTCTTC.

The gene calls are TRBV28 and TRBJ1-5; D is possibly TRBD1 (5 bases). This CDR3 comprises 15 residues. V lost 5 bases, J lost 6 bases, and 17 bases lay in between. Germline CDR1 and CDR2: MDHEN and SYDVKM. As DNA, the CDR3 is TGTGCCAGCAGTCTAAGGTCAGGGTTACTTCAGCCCCAGCATTTT. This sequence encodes CASSLRSGLLQPQHF.

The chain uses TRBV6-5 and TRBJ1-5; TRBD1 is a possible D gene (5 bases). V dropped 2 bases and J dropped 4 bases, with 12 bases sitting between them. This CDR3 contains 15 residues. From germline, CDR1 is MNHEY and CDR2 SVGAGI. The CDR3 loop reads CASSYGGGGNQPQHF. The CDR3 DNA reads TGTGCCAGCAGTTACGGGGGTGGGGGGAATCAGCCCCAGCATTTT.

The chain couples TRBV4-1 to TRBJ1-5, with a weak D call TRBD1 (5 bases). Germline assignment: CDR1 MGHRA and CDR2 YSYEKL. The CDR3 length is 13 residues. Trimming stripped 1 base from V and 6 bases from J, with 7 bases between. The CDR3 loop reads CASSQAGFQPQHF. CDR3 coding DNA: TGCGCCAGCAGCCAAGCAGGGTTTCAGCCCCAGCATTTT.

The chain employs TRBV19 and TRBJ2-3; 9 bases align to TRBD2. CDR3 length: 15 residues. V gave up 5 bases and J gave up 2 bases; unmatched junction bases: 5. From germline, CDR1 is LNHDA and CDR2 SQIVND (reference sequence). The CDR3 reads CASSPRGLATDTQYF. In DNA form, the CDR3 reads TGTGCCAGTAGTCCTCGGGGACTAGCCACAGATACGCAGTATTTT.

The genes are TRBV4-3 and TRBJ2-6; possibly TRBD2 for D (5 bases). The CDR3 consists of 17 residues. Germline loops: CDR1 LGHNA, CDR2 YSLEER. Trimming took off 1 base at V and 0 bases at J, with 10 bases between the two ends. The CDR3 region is CASSQGGSSSGANVLTF. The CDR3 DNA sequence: TGCGCCAGCAGCCAAGGAGGGAGTAGCTCTGGGGCCAACGTCCTGACTTTC.

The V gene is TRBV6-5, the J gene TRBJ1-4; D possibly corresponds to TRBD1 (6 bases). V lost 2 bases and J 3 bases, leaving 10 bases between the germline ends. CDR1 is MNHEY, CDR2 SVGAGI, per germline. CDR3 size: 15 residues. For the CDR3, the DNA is TGTGCCAGCAGTTACGATACAGGGTCTAATGAAAAACTGTTTTTT. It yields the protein CASSYDTGSNEKLFF.

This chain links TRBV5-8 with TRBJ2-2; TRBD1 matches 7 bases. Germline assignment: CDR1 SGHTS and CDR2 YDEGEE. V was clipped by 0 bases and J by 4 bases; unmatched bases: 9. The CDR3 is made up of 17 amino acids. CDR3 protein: CASSLDRGVFVTGELFF. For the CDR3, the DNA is TGTGCCAGCAGCTTGGACAGGGGAGTCTTCGTCACCGGGGAGCTGTTTTTT.

CDR3 amino acids: CASSREENTEAFF. CDR3 sequence (DNA): TGCGCCAGCAGTCGAGAGGAGAACACTGAAGCTTTCTTT. The chain uses TRBV4-1 and TRBJ1-1, with D unclear. With 6 bases removed from V and 1 base from J, the gap between germline ends came to 9 bases. This CDR3 has 13 amino acids. CDR1 is MGHRA and CDR2 is YSYEKL in the germline V gene.

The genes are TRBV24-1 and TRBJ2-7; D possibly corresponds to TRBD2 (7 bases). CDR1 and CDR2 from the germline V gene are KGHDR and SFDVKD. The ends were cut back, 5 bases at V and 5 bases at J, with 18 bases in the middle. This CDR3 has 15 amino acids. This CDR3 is CATSAGGRSVDEQYF. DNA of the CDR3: TGTGCCACCAGTGCCGGGGGGCGGTCGGTGGACGAGCAGTACTTC.

This CDR3 reads CASSEPGRPQHF. The CDR3 DNA is TGTGCCAGCAGTGAACCGGGTAGGCCCCAGCATTTT. The V and J genes are TRBV6-1 and TRBJ1-5; D call uncertain. The V end lost 2 bases, the J end lost 9 bases, and 8 bases lay between the germline ends. CDR1 is MNHNS and CDR2 is SASEGT in the germline V gene. The CDR3 sequence is 12 residues long.

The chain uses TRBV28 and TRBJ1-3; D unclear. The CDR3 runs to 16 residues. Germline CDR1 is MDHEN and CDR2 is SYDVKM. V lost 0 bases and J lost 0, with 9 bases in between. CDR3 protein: CASSLWITSSGNTIYF. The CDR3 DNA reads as TGTGCCAGCAGTTTATGGATAACGAGCTCTGGAAACACCATATATTTT.

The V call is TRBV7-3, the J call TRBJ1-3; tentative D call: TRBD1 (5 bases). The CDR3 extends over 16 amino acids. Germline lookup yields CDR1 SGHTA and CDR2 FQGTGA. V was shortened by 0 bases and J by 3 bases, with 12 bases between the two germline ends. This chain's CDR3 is CASSLTGAQVGNTIYF. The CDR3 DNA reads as TGTGCCAGCAGCTTAACAGGGGCGCAGGTTGGAAACACCATATATTTT.

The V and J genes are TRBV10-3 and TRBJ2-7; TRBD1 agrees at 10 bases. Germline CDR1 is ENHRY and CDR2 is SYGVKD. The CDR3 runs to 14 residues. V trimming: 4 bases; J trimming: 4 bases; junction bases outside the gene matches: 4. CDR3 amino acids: CAISGTGGRYEQYF. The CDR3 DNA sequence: TGTGCCATCAGTGGGACAGGGGGAAGGTACGAGCAGTACTTC.

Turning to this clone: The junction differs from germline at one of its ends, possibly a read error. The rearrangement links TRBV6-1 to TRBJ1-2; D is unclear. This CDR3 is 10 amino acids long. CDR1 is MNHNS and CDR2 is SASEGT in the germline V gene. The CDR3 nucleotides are TGTGCCAGCAGTGAAGGAGGGATACACTTC. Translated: CASSEGGIHF.

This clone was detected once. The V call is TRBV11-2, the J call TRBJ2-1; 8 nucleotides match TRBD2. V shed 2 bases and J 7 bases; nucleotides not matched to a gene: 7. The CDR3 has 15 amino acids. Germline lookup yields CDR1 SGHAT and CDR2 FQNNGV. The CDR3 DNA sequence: TGTGCCAGCAGCTTAACCGCGGGAGGCCTAAATGAGCAGTTCTTC. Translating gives CASSLTAGGLNEQFF.

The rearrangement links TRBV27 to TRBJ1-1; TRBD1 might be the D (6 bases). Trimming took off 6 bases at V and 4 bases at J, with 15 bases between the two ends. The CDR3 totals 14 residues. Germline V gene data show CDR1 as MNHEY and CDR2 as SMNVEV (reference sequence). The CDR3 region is CASSRTERGTEAFF. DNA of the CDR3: TGTGCCAGCAGCCGGACAGAAAGGGGCACTGAAGCTTTCTTT.

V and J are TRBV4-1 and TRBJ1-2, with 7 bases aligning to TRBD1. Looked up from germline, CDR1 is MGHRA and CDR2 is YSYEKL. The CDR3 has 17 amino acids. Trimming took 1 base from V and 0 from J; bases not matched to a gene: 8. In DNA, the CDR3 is TGCGCCAGCAGCCAAGTGAGGGGGCAGGGCGCTAACTATGGCTACACCTTC. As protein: CASSQVRGQGANYGYTF.

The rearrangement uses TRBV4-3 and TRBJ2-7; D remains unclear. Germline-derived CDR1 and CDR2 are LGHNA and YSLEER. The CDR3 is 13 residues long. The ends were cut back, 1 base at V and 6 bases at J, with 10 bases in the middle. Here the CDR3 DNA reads TGCGCCAGCAGCCAAGTACCGGGTGGCGAGCAGTACTTC. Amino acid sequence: CASSQVPGGEQYF.

The DNA of the CDR3 is TGTGCCAGCAGTGCAGACTACTACGAGCAGTACTTC. It translates to CASSADYYEQYF. The rearrangement uses TRBV2 and TRBJ2-7, with a possible D match to TRBD2 (5 bases). Germline loops: CDR1 SNHLY, CDR2 FYNNEI. The CDR3 is 12 amino acids. Deletions cut 4 bases from V and 3 bases from J, with 7 bases between.

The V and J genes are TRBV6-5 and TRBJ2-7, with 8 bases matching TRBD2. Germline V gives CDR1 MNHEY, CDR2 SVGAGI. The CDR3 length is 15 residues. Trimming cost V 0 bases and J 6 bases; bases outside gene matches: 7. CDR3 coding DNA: TGTGCCAGCAGTTACTCCCGGGAGGGCCACAGCGAGCAGTACTTC. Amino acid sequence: CASSYSREGHSEQYF.

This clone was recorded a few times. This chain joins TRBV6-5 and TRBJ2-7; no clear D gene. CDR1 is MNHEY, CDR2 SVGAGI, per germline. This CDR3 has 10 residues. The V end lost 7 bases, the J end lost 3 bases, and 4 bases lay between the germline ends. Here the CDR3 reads CASILYEQYF. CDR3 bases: TGTGCCAGCATCCTCTACGAGCAGTACTTC.

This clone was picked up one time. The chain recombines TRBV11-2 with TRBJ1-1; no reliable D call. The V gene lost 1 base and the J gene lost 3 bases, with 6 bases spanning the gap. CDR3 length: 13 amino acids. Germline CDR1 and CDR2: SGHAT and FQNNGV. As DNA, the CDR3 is TGTGCCAGCAGCTTAGTACGGGACACTGAAGCTTTCTTT. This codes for CASSLVRDTEAFF. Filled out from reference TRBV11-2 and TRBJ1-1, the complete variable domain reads EAGVAQSPRYKIIEKRQSVAFWCNPISGHATLYWYQQILGQGPKLLIQFQNNGVVDDSQLPKDRFSAERLKGVDSTLKIQPAKLEDSAVYLCASSLVRDTEAFFGQGTRLTVV.

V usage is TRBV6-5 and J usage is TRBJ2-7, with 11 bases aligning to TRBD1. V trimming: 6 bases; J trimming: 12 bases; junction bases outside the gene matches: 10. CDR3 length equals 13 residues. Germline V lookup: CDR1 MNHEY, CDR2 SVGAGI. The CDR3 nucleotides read TGTGCCAGCAGCGTACCGGGACAGGGGGTAATGTACTTC. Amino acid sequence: CASSVPGQGVMYF.

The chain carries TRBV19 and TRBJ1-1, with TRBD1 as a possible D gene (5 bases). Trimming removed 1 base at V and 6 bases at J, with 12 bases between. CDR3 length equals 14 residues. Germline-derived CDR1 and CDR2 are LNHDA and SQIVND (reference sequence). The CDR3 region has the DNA TGTGCCAGTAGTATAGCCCGGGGGGTGTCTGAAGCTTTCTTT. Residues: CASSIARGVSEAFF.

The CDR3 region is CASSQDEGSGFSYEQYF. CDR3 nucleotide sequence: TGTGCCAGCAGCCAAGATGAGGGTAGCGGGTTCTCCTACGAGCAGTACTTC. The V call is TRBV3-1 (or the pseudogene TRBV3-2), the J call TRBJ2-7, with 7 bases fitting TRBD2. In germline, CDR1 is LGHDT, CDR2 YNNKEL (reference sequence). The length of the CDR3 is 17 residues. The trim removed 0 bases at V and 0 bases at J, leaving 8 bases unmatched.

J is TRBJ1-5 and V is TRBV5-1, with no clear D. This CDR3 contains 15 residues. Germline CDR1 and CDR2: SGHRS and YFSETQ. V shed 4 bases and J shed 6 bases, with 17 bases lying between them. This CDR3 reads CASSPTSDTSQPQHF. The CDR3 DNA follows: TGCGCCAGCAGCCCGACAAGTGACACATCTCAGCCCCAGCATTTT.

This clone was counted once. CDR3 protein: CASSVSNNSPLHF. The CDR3, as DNA: TGTGCCAGCAGTGTTAGTAATAATTCACCCCTCCACTTT. The rearrangement uses TRBV25-1 and TRBJ1-6; no reliable D call. Germline V gene sequence: CDR1 MGHDK, CDR2 SYGVNS. CDR3 length: 13 amino acids. Between the trimmed V and J ends, which lost 4 bases and 5 bases, there was a span of 6 bases.

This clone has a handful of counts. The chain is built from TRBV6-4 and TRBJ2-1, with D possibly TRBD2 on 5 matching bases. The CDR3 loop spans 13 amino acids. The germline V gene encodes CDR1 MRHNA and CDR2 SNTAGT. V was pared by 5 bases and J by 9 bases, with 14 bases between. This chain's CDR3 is CASSKLVSGEQFF. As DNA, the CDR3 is TGTGCCAGCAGTAAACTAGTATCTGGTGAGCAGTTCTTC.

CDR3 nucleotide sequence: TGTGCCAGCAGCTACTACCGGGACAGGGCCACTGAAGCTTTCTTT. Its protein is CASSYYRDRATEAFF. J is TRBJ1-1 and V is TRBV7-2, with 9 nucleotides matching TRBD1. From germline, CDR1 is SGHTA and CDR2 FQGNSA. With 4 bases clipped from V and 4 bases from J, the junction kept 7 bases outside the gene matches. The length of the CDR3 is 15 residues.